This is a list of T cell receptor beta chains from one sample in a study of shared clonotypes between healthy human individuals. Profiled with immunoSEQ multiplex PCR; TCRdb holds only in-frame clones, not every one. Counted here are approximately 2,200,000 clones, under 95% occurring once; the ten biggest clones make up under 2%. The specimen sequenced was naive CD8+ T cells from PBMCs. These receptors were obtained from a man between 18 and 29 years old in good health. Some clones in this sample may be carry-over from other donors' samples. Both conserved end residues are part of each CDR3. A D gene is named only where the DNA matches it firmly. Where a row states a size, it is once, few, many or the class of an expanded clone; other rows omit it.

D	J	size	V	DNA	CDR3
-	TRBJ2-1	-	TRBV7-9	TGTGCCAGCAGCTTAACACCTCGGGGACGATCCTACAATGAGCAGTTCTTC	CASSLTPRGRSYNEQFF
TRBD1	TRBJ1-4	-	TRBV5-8	TGTGCCAGCAGCTCAACCGGGACAGGGGGGGAAAAACTGTTTTTT	CASSSTGTGGEKLFF
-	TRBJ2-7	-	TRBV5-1	TGCGCCAGCAGCTTGGACGGGGTTGGAGAGCAGTACTTC	CASSLDGVGEQYF
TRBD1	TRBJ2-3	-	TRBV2	TGTGCCAGCAGGTGGGACAGGGTCACAGATACGCAGTATTTT	CASRWDRVTDTQYF
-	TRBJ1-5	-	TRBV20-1	TGCAGTGCTGGACAGCCCCAGCATTTT	CSAGQPQHF
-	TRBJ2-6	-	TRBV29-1	TGCAGCGTTGTCGACACCCGCCTCTCTGGGGCCAACGTCCTGACTTTC	CSVVDTRLSGANVLTF
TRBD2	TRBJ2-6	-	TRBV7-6	TGTGCCAGCAGCAACCGGGGGGCTGGGGCCAACGTCCTGACTTTC	CASSNRGAGANVLTF
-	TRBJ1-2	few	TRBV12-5	TGTGCTAGTGGTTTTACGGGGGGCATCGGTGGCTACACCTTC	CASGFTGGIGGYTF
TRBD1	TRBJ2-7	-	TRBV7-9	TGTGCCAGCAGTTTCCCCACCGGGACAGGGGGGGACGAGCAGTACTTC	CASSFPTGTGGDEQYF
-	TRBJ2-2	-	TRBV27	TGTGCCAGCAGTTTTACCGGGAACACCGGGGAGCTGTTTTTT	CASSFTGNTGELFF
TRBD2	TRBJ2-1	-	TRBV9	TGTGCCAGCAGCGTAGGGGCGGGAGGGCCCTACAATGAGCAGTTCTTC	CASSVGAGGPYNEQFF
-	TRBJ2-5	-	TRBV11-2	TGTGCCAGCAGCTTAGACGACCGCATCCAAGAGACCCAGTACTTC	CASSLDDRIQETQYF
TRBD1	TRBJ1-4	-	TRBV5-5	TGTGCCAGCAGCTTGGTGACAGGGGAAAAACTGTTTTTT	CASSLVTGEKLFF
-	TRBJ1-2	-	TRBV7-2	TGTGCCAGCAGCGTGGGACACCCTCTTATATTC	CASSVGHPLIF
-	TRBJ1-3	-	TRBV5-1	TGCGCCAGCAGCTTGGAGGTCAGAGACTCTGGAAACACCATATATTTT	CASSLEVRDSGNTIYF
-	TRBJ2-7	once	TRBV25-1	TGTGCCAGCAGTGGCTGGGGGCAGCATAACTACGAGCAGTACTTC	CASSGWGQHNYEQYF
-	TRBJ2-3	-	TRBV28	TGTGCCAGCGAGGGTAGCGGCATCTCTTTCACTAGCACAGATACGCAGTATTTT	CASEGSGISFTSTDTQYF
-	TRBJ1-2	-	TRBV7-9	TGTGCCAGCAGCCTAGACGAGGAAGGAGTACTCTATGGCTACACCTTC	CASSLDEEGVLYGYTF
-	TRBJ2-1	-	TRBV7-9	TGTGCCAGCAGCCCCCCGCGAACAAACAATGAGCAGTTCTTC	CASSPPRTNNEQFF
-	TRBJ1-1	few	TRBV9	TGTGCCAGCAGCGTAGGGGCAGGGACTGAAGCTTTCTTT	CASSVGAGTEAFF
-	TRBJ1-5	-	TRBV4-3	TGCGCCAGCAGCCAAGATCGTGCAGGTCCTAGCAATCAGCCCCAGCATTTT	CASSQDRAGPSNQPQHF
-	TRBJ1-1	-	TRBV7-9	TGTGCCAGCAGCCCCAGGGGAATGAACACTGAAGCTTTCTTT	CASSPRGMNTEAFF
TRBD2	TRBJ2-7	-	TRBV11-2	TGTGCCAGCAGCTTAGCGGCGAGCGGGGCCACCTACGAGCAGTACTTC	CASSLAASGATYEQYF
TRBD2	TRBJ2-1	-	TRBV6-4	TGTGCCAGCAGCCGGACTAGCGGGAGCTTCGGCTACAATGAGCAGTTCTTC	CASSRTSGSFGYNEQFF
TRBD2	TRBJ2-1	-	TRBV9	TGTGCCAGCAGCAACTCCGGGACTAGCGGAGGCTACAATGAGCAGTTCTTC	CASSNSGTSGGYNEQFF
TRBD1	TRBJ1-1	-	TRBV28	TGTGCCAGCAGTACAGGGGGCTGGGGAGCTTTCTTT	CASSTGGWGAFF
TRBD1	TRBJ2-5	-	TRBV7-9	TGTGCCAGCAGCTCGAGGGACAGCAACCCGGGCGAGACCCAGTACTTC	CASSSRDSNPGETQYF
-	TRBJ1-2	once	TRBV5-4	TGTGCCAGCAGCTTATCCCGGGGCTCCTATGGCTACACCTTC	CASSLSRGSYGYTF
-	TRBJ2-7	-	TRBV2	TGTGCCAGCGAAAAAAGGGCAGTTCGATTGACCCACGAGCAGTACTTC	CASEKRAVRLTHEQYF
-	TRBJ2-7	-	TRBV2	TGTGCCAGCAGTGAGGGACCCCTTTCCTACGAGCAGTACTTC	CASSEGPLSYEQYF
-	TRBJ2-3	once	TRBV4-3	TGCGCCAGCAGCCAGGCCTGGGGTACAGATACGCAGTATTTT	CASSQAWGTDTQYF
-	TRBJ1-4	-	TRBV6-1	TGTGCCAGCAGATACAGGGACTCTAATGAAAAACTGTTTTTT	CASRYRDSNEKLFF
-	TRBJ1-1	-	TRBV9	TGTGCCAGCAGCGAGGTGAACACTGAAGCTTTCTTT	CASSEVNTEAFF
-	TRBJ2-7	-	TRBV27	TGTGCCAGCAGCTCCACAGGCTGGGCCTACGAGCAGTACTTC	CASSSTGWAYEQYF
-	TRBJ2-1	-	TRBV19	TGTGCCAGTAGTTCCGACAGGTATTGGGACAATGAGCAGTTCTTC	CASSSDRYWDNEQFF
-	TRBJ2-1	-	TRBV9	TGTGCCAGCAGCACGTGGGCTGCCCGTACCAGCTCCTACAATGAGCAGTTCTTC	CASSTWAARTSSYNEQFF
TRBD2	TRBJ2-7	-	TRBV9	TGTGCCAGCAGCGGAAGAGCGGGAGAGGCTTCCGAGCAGTACTTC	CASSGRAGEASEQYF
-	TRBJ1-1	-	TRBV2	TGTGCCGACACCACGAACACTGAAGCTTTCTTT	CADTTNTEAFF
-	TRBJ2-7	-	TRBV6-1	TGTGCCAGCAGTCTACGCAGGGTAACCGAGCAGTACTTC	CASSLRRVTEQYF
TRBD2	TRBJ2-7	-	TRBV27	TGTGCCAGCAGTTTATCCAGCTGGGGCGGGAGAGCCTACGAGCAGTACTTC	CASSLSSWGGRAYEQYF
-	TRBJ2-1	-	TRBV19	TGTGCCAGTAGTCGGACTATTACCAATGAGCAGTTCTTC	CASSRTITNEQFF
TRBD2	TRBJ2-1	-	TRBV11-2	TGTGCCAGCAGCTTAGATCGGGGGGGAGAGCAGTTCTTC	CASSLDRGGEQFF
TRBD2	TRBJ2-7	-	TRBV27	TGTGCCAGCAGTTTGGGACTACCCCAGGGGCAGTACTTC	CASSLGLPQGQYF
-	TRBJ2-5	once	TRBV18	TGTGCCAGCTCACCACTTAGGGGCAAAGAGACCCAGTACTTC	CASSPLRGKETQYF
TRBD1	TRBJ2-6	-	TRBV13	TGTGCCAGCAGCTTAGTGCACAGGGGGTCCCCTGGGGCCAACGTCCTGACTTTC	CASSLVHRGSPGANVLTF